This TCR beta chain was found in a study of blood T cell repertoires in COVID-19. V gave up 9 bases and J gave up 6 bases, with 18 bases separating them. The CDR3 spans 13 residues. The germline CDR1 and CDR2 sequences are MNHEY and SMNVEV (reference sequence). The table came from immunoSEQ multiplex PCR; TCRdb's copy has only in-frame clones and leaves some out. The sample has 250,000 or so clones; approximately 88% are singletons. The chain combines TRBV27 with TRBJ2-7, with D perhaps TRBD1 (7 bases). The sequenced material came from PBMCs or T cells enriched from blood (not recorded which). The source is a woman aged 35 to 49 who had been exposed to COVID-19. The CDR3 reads CASTQGPGGEQYF. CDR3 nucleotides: TGTGCCAGTACACAGGGGCCCGGGGGCGAGCAGTACTTC.